The 11 T cell receptor beta chains given below trace back to one sample, sequenced in a study of monozygotic twins with inflammatory bowel disease (dated 2019 in TCRdb). Receptor amplification or capture employed 5' RACE. For sequencing, an Illumina HiSeq 2500 was employed. TCRdb reprocessed the reads; each CDR3 protein sequence makes one entry, and DNA is unavailable. This sample's records show 70,000 to 95,000 distinct CDR3 sequences. 6% to 9.5% of the sample lies in the top ten. Sequencing was performed on blood. These receptors were obtained from a human donor with ulcerative colitis or Crohn's disease, or a healthy co-twin of an affected twin (not recorded which).

The chain has TRBV4-2 and TRBJ2-1; the D call from TCRdb, TRBD2, cannot be confirmed without DNA. Germline CDR1 LGHNA, CDR2 YNFKEQ. The CDR3 contains 18 residues. CDR3 protein: CASSQDLQRFSSYNEQFF.

The chain uses TRBV11-2 and TRBJ2-5. The CDR3 spans 13 residues. Germline assignment: CDR1 SGHAT and CDR2 FQNNGV. The CDR3 loop reads CASSLMVQETQYF.

This rearrangement joins TRBV2 to TRBJ2-7; TCRdb designates TRBD1, a call that cannot be tested without DNA. The germline V gene has CDR1 SNHLY and CDR2 FYNNEI. The CDR3 covers 15 residues. CDR3: CASSTGQGASYEQYF.

This chain joins TRBV20-1 and TRBJ2-7; TCRdb calls TRBD1, which cannot be checked without DNA. The CDR3 is 14 amino acids. Germline values: CDR1 DFQATT, CDR2 SNEGSKA (reference sequence). Here the CDR3 reads CSARLAGAVNEQYF.

This chain connects TRBV10-2 to TRBJ1-1; the TRBD1 assignment by TCRdb is unverifiable without DNA. The CDR3 length is 17 residues. The germline CDR1 and CDR2 sequences are WSHSY and SAAADI. The CDR3 region is CASSESRTRMRNTEAFF.

CDR3 residues: CASSTGQGADGYTF. The gene calls are TRBV5-1 and TRBJ1-2; TCRdb outputs TRBD1, but without DNA this stays unchecked. The germline V gene has CDR1 SGHRS and CDR2 YFSETQ. There are 14 residues in the CDR3.

The rearrangement uses TRBV18 and TRBJ2-1; TCRdb's D gene call, TRBD1, goes unchecked for lack of DNA. Per the germline V gene, CDR1 is KGHSH and CDR2 is LQKENI. The CDR3 loop spans 18 amino acids. This chain's CDR3 is CASSPLFRQGATYNEQFF.

The chain recombines TRBV5-4 with TRBJ2-1; TCRdb's D call of TRBD1 is untestable without DNA. Germline V gene data show CDR1 as SGHNT and CDR2 as YYREEE (reference sequence). The CDR3 is 15 amino acids. This CDR3 is CAYLGVEGARNEQFF.

The rearrangement links TRBV28 to TRBJ1-2; TCRdb returns TRBD1, unconfirmable since there is no DNA. The germline gives CDR1 MDHEN, CDR2 SYDVKM. The CDR3 totals 13 residues. The CDR3 here is CASSFLGGRGYTF.

This rearrangement joins TRBV5-1 to TRBJ2-3; TCRdb picks TRBD1, but there is no DNA to check that call. Germline values: CDR1 SGHRS, CDR2 YFSETQ. The CDR3 spans 12 residues. CDR3 protein: CASTGFADTQYF.

The chain has TRBV11-2 and TRBJ2-1; TCRdb's D call of TRBD2 is untestable without DNA. In germline, CDR1 is SGHAT, CDR2 FQNNGV. The CDR3 has 18 residues. The CDR3 loop is CASSRTPGGLAGGDEQFF.